Listed here are 21 T cell receptor beta chains from one sample, sequenced in a study of cytomegalovirus exposure and HLA in healthy donors. PCR was performed using 60 Vbeta and 13 Jbeta primers. Assay: immunoSEQ multiplex PCR; the TCRdb copy retains only in-frame clones and omits some. Of some 150,000 clones in the sample, approximately 76% are singletons; the top ten hold over 1.1%. Sequenced material: PBMCs. Receptors were obtained from a man in his sixties in good health and CMV-seronegative.

The rearrangement uses TRBV7-9 and TRBJ1-5; TRBD1 aligns across 8 bases. Germline V gives CDR1 SEHNR, CDR2 FQNEAQ (reference sequence). CDR3 length: 15 amino acids. V was clipped by 5 bases and J by 2 bases; unmatched bases: 5. The CDR3 DNA reads as TGTGCCAGCAGCCCCACAGGGGGGGGCAATCAGCCCCAGCATTTT. This gives the protein CASSPTGGGNQPQHF. The full variable domain, rest sourced from reference TRBV7-9 and TRBJ1-5, is DTGVSQNPRHKITKRGQNVTFRCDPISEHNRLYWYRQTLGQGPEFLTYFQNEAQLEKSRLLSDRFSAERPKGSFSTLEIQRTEQGDSAMYLCASSPTGGGNQPQHFGDGTRLSIL.

The chain uses TRBV7-3 and TRBJ2-1; a possible D gene is TRBD1 (6 bases). Germline V gene data show CDR1 as SGHTA and CDR2 as FQGTGA. The V and J ends lost 5 bases and 4 bases respectively, with 12 bases between them. The CDR3 runs 14 residues. The CDR3 bases are TGTGCCAGCAGCCCCGTAGGGGGTTACAATGAGCAGTTCTTC. This sequence encodes CASSPVGGYNEQFF. Full variable domain (missing parts from reference TRBV7-3 and TRBJ2-1): GAGVSQTPSNKVTEKGKYVELRCDPISGHTALYWYRQSLGQGPEFLIYFQGTGAADDSGLPNDRFFAVRPEGSVSTLKIQRTERGDSAVYLCASSPVGGYNEQFFGPGTRLTVL.

This clone appeared a few times. At one of its ends the junction is not consistent with the germline gene, which may arise from a read error. This chain connects TRBV7-9 to TRBJ1-1, with D tentatively TRBD1 (5 bases). The CDR3 extends over 12 amino acids. Germline lookup yields CDR1 SEHNR and CDR2 FQNEAQ (reference sequence). CDR3 bases: TGTTCCAGCAGCTTCCCGCCAGGGGAAGCTTTCTTT. It codes for CSSSFPPGEAFF.

This chain uses TRBV19 with TRBJ2-5, with TRBD2 matching over 8 bases. The CDR3 covers 16 residues. Per the germline V gene, CDR1 is LNHDA and CDR2 is SQIVND (reference sequence). V was clipped by 5 bases and J by 1 base; unmatched bases: 9. The CDR3 DNA follows: TGTGCCAGTAGTTCCCCGGGACTAGTCTTCCAAGAGACCCAGTACTTC. Protein sequence: CASSSPGLVFQETQYF.

This clone was seen a few times. V and J are TRBV19 and TRBJ1-2; 7 bases align to TRBD1. There are 13 residues in the CDR3. Germline values: CDR1 LNHDA, CDR2 SQIVND (reference sequence). With V trimmed by 4 bases and J by 2 bases, 1 base remained unmatched. CDR3 residues: CASSRQGNYGYTF. CDR3 nucleotide sequence: TGTGCCAGTAGTAGACAGGGAAACTATGGCTACACCTTC.

The sample holds a few counts of this clone. The J gene is TRBJ2-1, the V gene TRBV5-1; 10 bases map to TRBD2. The germline V gene has CDR1 SGHRS and CDR2 YFSETQ. The CDR3 is made up of 14 amino acids. After removal of 4 bases from V and 6 bases from J, the junction contained 4 bases not matched to a gene. The CDR3 DNA follows: TGCGCCAGCAGCCCATTAGCGGGAGGCAATGAGCAGTTCTTC. Encoded protein: CASSPLAGGNEQFF. The full variable domain, with the rest looked up from reference TRBV5-1 and TRBJ2-1, is KAGVTQTPRYLIKTRGQQVTLSCSPISGHRSVSWYQQTPGQGLQFLFEYFSETQRNKGNFPGRFSGRQFSNSRSEMNVSTLELGDSALYLCASSPLAGGNEQFFGPGTRLTVL.

The chain carries TRBV6-5 and TRBJ2-1; D is possibly TRBD1 (5 bases). The CDR3 spans 11 residues. With 9 bases removed from V and 8 bases from J, the gap between germline ends came to 11 bases. Germline V gene data show CDR1 as MNHEY and CDR2 as SVGAGI. CDR3 in DNA: TGTGCCAGTATTCTAGGGGATGAGCAGTTCTTC. As protein: CASILGDEQFF.

J is TRBJ2-5 and V is TRBV7-9; a possible D gene is TRBD1 (6 bases). Looked up from germline, CDR1 is SEHNR and CDR2 is FQNEAQ (reference sequence). V gave up 5 bases and J gave up 1 base, with 17 bases separating them. The CDR3 spans 16 residues. CDR3 sequence reads: CASSGGANRRQETQYF. The CDR3 DNA reads as TGTGCCAGCAGCGGGGGCGCGAACAGACGCCAAGAGACCCAGTACTTC.

This clone has a handful of counts. The chain has TRBV5-1 and TRBJ2-5; TRBD1 matches 9 bases. The J segment lost 1 base and the V segment lost 4 bases, leaving 5 bases of the junction unmatched. CDR1 is SGHRS and CDR2 is YFSETQ in the germline V gene. The CDR3 is 15 amino acids. The CDR3 loop reads CASSRGQGFQETQYF. In DNA form, the CDR3 reads TGCGCCAGCAGCCGGGGACAGGGCTTCCAAGAGACCCAGTACTTC.

V usage is TRBV5-4 and J usage is TRBJ2-5, with TRBD2 identical over 8 bases. This CDR3 spans 17 amino acids. CDR1 and CDR2 (germline): SGHNT, YYREEE (reference sequence). V shed 4 bases, J shed 4 bases, and the junction held 15 bases outside the gene matches. In nucleotides, the CDR3 is TGTGCCAGCAGCGCGCCCATAAGGAGCGGGAGAGGAGAGACCCAGTACTTC. Translated: CASSAPIRSGRGETQYF.

This clone has a single count. The chain combines TRBV6-5 with TRBJ1-4; 8 bases fit TRBD1. V shed 10 bases, J shed 3 bases, and the junction held 7 bases outside the gene matches. The CDR3 consists of 14 residues. Germline CDR1 and CDR2: MNHEY and SVGAGI. The DNA for the CDR3 is TGTGCCACCCGGACAGGGTTGGCTAATGAAAAACTGTTTTTT. Translated: CATRTGLANEKLFF.

This sequence joins TRBV7-2 and TRBJ2-7; no firm D call. V was trimmed by 5 bases and J by 6 bases, leaving 14 bases between them. CDR3 size: 13 residues. Germline CDR1 and CDR2: SGHTA and FQGNSA. The CDR3 nucleotides read TGTGCCAGCAGCCCATTGGCGGAAAGCGAGCAGTACTTC. Protein sequence: CASSPLAESEQYF.

The chain is built from TRBV5-7 and TRBJ2-2, with D perhaps TRBD2 (5 bases). TRBV5-7 has ORF status, its function being uncertain. V was pared by 0 bases and J by 2 bases, with 11 bases between. The CDR3 is 16 residues long. Written as DNA, the CDR3 is TGTGCCAGCAGCTTGGGCCCAGCGGTAAACACCGGGGAGCTGTTTTTT. Translated, it gives CASSLGPAVNTGELFF.

The V call is TRBV28, the J call TRBJ2-7, with a possible D match to TRBD1 (5 bases). CDR3 length equals 14 residues. V lost 5 bases and J 2 bases, leaving 13 bases between the germline ends. CDR1 is MDHEN and CDR2 is SYDVKM in the germline V gene. The CDR3 DNA reads as TGTGCCAGCAGTACCGTAGGGGATACCTACGAGCAGTACTTC. Its protein product is CASSTVGDTYEQYF.

The chain links TRBV5-1 to TRBJ2-7; 11 bases are a match to TRBD1. Per germline, CDR1 SGHRS and CDR2 YFSETQ. Losses at the gene ends were 3 bases for V and 2 bases for J; bases not matched to a gene: 4. CDR3 length: 15 amino acids. Here the CDR3 reads CASSYPDRGPYEQYF. The CDR3, as DNA: TGCGCCAGCAGCTATCCGGACAGGGGGCCCTACGAGCAGTACTTC.

J is TRBJ1-1 and V is TRBV5-1; a possible D gene is TRBD1 (5 bases). CDR3 length: 16 amino acids. Germline CDR1 reads SGHRS; CDR2 reads YFSETQ. Trimming cost V 4 bases and J 1 base, with 17 bases left between them. CDR3 residues: CASSPTSGGPNTEAFF. CDR3 nucleotides: TGCGCCAGCAGCCCCACTTCGGGGGGACCGAACACTGAAGCTTTCTTT.

This CDR3 reads CAWSVGGASNSPLHF. In nucleotides, the CDR3 is TGTGCCTGGAGTGTAGGGGGCGCTTCTAATTCACCCCTCCACTTT. The V call is TRBV30, the J call TRBJ1-6; TRBD1 agrees at 7 bases. The germline V gene has CDR1 GTSNPN and CDR2 SVGIG (reference sequence). V lost 0 bases and J lost 6; bases outside the gene matches: 5. The CDR3 length is 15 residues.

The rearrangement uses TRBV30 and TRBJ1-3, with TRBD1 matching 9 bases. With V trimmed by 1 base and J by 2 bases, 3 bases remained unmatched. Germline CDR1 and CDR2: GTSNPN and SVGIG (reference sequence). This CDR3 region has 15 residues. This CDR3 is CAWSGGTGTGNTIYF. In DNA, the CDR3 is TGTGCCTGGAGTGGGGGGACAGGGACTGGAAACACCATATATTTT.

V is TRBV10-2 and J is TRBJ2-2; D not certain. This CDR3 has 15 amino acids. The germline CDR1 and CDR2 sequences are WSHSY and SAAADI. V lost 2 bases, J lost 3 bases, and 10 bases lay in between. CDR3 protein: CASSEAGWDTGELFF. The CDR3 DNA is TGCGCCAGCAGTGAGGCAGGTTGGGACACCGGGGAGCTGTTTTTT.

V is TRBV19 and J is TRBJ2-2, with 7 positions matching TRBD1. The CDR3 length is 16 residues. Germline lookup yields CDR1 LNHDA and CDR2 SQIVND (reference sequence). With V trimmed by 3 bases and J by 0 bases, 4 bases remained unmatched. The CDR3 loop is CASSIATGTNTGELFF. The CDR3 nucleotides are TGTGCCAGTAGTATTGCGACAGGGACGAACACCGGGGAGCTGTTTTTT.

J is TRBJ1-1 and V is TRBV5-4; D ambiguous. The CDR3 extends over 12 amino acids. V was cut by 3 bases and J by 3 bases, with 6 bases left in between. The germline V gene has CDR1 SGHNT and CDR2 YYREEE (reference sequence). CDR3 sequence reads: CASSSFDTEAFF. In DNA, the CDR3 is TGTGCCAGCAGCTCGTTTGACACTGAAGCTTTCTTT.